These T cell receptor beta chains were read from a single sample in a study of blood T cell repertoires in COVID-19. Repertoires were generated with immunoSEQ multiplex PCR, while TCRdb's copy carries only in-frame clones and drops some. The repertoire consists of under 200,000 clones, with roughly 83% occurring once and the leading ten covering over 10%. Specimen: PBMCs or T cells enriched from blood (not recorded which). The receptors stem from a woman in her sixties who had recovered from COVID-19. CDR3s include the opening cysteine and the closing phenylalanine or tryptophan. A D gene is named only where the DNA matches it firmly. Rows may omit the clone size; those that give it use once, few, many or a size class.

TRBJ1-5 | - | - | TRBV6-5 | CASRTGVSQPQHF | TGTGCCAGCCGTACGGGGGTCAGCCAGCCCCAGCATTTT
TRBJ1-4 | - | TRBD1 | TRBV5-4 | CASSFDAGGGGNEKLFF | TGTGCCAGCAGCTTCGATGCAGGGGGTGGGGGTAATGAAAAACTGTTTTTT
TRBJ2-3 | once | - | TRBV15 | CATSSGSDTQYF | TGTGCCACCAGCAGCGGGAGTGATACGCAGTATTTT
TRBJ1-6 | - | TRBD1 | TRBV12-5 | CASGHGTENSPLHF | TGTGCTAGTGGTCACGGGACAGAAAATTCACCCCTCCACTTT
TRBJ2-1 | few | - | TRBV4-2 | CASSQVATGPSYNEQFF | TGTGCCAGCAGCCAAGTGGCTACAGGGCCCTCCTACAATGAGCAGTTCTTC
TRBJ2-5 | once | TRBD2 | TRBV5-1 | CASSAGTSVNSETQYF | TGCGCCAGCAGCGCCGGGACTAGCGTAAATTCAGAGACCCAGTACTTC
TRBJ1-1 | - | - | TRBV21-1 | CASSKKGQGANTEAFF | TGTGCCAGCAGCAAAAAGGGACAGGGGGCTAACACTGAAGCTTTCTTT
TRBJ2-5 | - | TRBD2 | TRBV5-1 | CASSRGGPEETQYF | TGCGCCAGCAGCCGGGGGGGGCCGGAGGAGACCCAGTACTTC
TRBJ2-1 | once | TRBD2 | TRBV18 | CASSRERGPYNEQFF | TGTGCCAGCTCACGGGAGCGGGGGCCCTACAATGAGCAGTTCTTC
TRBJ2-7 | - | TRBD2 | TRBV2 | CASTKGTSGRSYEQYF | TGTGCCAGCACCAAAGGGACTAGCGGGAGGTCCTACGAGCAGTACTTC
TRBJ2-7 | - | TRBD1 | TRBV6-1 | CASSEGGRDRQYF | TGTGCCAGCAGTGAAGGGGGCCGGGACAGGCAGTACTTC
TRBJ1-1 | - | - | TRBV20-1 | CSASAGDTEAFF | TGCAGTGCTAGTGCCGGGGACACTGAAGCTTTCTTT
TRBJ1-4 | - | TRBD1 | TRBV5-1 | CASSLTGTGNEKLFF | TGCGCCAGCAGCTTGACCGGGACAGGAAATGAAAAACTGTTTTTT
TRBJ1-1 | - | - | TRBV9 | CASSAQNTEAFF | TGTGCCAGCAGCGCCCAAAACACTGAAGCTTTCTTT
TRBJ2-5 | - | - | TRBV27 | CASRPSAPWETQYF | TGTGCCAGCAGACCTAGCGCACCTTGGGAGACCCAGTACTTC